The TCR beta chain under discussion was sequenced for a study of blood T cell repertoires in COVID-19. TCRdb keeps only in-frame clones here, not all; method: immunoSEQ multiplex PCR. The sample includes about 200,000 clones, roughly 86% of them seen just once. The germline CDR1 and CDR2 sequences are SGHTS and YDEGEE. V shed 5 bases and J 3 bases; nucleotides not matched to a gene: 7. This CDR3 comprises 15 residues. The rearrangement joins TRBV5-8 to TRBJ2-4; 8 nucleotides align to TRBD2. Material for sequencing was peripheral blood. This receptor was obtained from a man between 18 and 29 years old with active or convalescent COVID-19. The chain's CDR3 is CASSEREFGKNIQYF. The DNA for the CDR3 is TGTGCCAGCAGTGAGCGGGAGTTCGGCAAAAACATTCAGTACTTC.